This T cell receptor (beta chain) was captured in a study of vaccination effects on CD4 cells after COVID-19. Assay: immunoSEQ multiplex PCR; the TCRdb copy retains only in-frame clones and omits some. The sample shows 45,000 to 55,000 clones, 70% of them seen only once. With 9 bases removed from V and 5 bases from J, the gap between germline ends came to 19 bases. The CDR3 is made up of 14 amino acids. Germline V gene sequence: CDR1 SGHNT, CDR2 YYREEE (reference sequence). Around day 10 of culture, CD4+ T cells were separated out. It was two doses of either the BNT162b2 or mRNA-1273 vaccine that participants received. In regard to this clone: Its antigen is not identified.

The TCR originated in a human donor who received a COVID-19 vaccine. V usage is TRBV5-4 and J usage is TRBJ2-3; a possible D gene is TRBD2 (7 bases). Sequencing used CD4+ T cells from PBMCs cultured without peptide, obtained after COVID-19 vaccination. This CDR3 reads CAISAGAGRDTQYF. CDR3 bases: TGTGCCATTAGTGCGGGGGCCGGGCGAGATACGCAGTATTTT.